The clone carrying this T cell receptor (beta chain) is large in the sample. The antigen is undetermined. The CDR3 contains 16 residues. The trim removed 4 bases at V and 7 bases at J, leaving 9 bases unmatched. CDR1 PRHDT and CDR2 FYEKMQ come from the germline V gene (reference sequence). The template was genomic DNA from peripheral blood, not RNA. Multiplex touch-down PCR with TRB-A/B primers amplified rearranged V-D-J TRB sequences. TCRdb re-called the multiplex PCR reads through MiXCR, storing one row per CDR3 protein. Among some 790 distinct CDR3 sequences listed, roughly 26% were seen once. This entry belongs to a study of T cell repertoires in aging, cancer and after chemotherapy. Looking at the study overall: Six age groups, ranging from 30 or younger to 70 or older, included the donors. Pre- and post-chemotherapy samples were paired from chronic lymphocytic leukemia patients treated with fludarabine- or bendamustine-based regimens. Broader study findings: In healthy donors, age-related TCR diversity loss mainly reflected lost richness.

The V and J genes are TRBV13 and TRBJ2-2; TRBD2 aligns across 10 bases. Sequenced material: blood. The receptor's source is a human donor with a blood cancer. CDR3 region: CASSSGTSASGGELFF. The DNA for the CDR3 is TGTGCCAGCAGCTCCGGGACTAGCGCTTCGGGCGGGGAGCTGTTTTTT.